This TCR beta chain came from a study of identical twins. Study-wide results and limits: Beta out-of-frame sequences showed weaker excess twin sharing. The authors drew conclusions from cross-sectional statistical analysis rather than following the same donors. When twins shared out-of-frame alpha sequences, those sequences had excess low generation probability. Whereas memory repertoires showed no such difference, abundant cord blood beta clonotypes carried fewer insertions.

The ends were cut back, 5 bases at V and 2 bases at J, with 13 bases in the middle. Germline CDR1 is SGHTA and CDR2 is FQGNSA. The length of the CDR3 is 15 residues. MiXCR was run by TCRdb on the 5' RACE reads, yielding one entry per CDR3 protein. The table shows roughly 690,000 distinct CDR3 sequences, with over 5% occurring only once. In its sample, this clonotype was seen a few times. The antigen remains unidentified. The chain has TRBV7-2 and TRBJ2-1, with D unclear. The receptor was derived from a young man in good health. Sequencing was carried out using naive T cells sorted from blood. CDR3 region: CASSMGSSAYNEQFF. In DNA, the CDR3 is TGTGCCAGCAGCATGGGATCTAGTGCCTACAATGAGCAGTTCTTC.